The 6 T cell receptor beta chains listed next were all sequenced from one sample in a study of T cells expressing NK-cell markers (dated by TCRdb to about 2020). The library was prepared using 5' RACE. Instrument on record: Illumina HiSeq 2000. TCRdb reprocessed the reads and assigns one entry to each CDR3 protein sequence, leaving out DNA. This sample's listing comprises roughly 450,000 distinct CDR3 sequences. The ten largest clones add up to under 1.5% of the sample. The sequenced material came from blood T cells: a sorted CD56 or NKG2C T cell subset, CD4+ or CD8+ T cells, or bulk PBMC T cells (not recorded which). All receptors come from a woman between 50 and 59 years old in good health. Donor details come from another sample of the same person, matched by shared clones.

The chain links TRBV18 to TRBJ1-2; TCRdb calls TRBD1, which cannot be checked without DNA. The CDR3 has 13 residues. The germline CDR1 and CDR2 sequences are KGHSH and LQKENI. The CDR3 loop reads CASSPGQLYGYTF.

The chain is built from TRBV7-8 and TRBJ1-3; absent DNA, TCRdb's TRBD1 call cannot be checked. In germline, CDR1 is SGHVS, CDR2 FQNEAQ. This CDR3 is built from 15 residues. CDR3 region: CASSLIRGSGNTIYF.

The CDR3 is CASSRPGRWETQYF. The chain has TRBV6-5 and TRBJ2-5; TCRdb selects TRBD1, and the lack of DNA leaves this call unchecked. The CDR3 extends over 14 amino acids. Germline CDR1 is MNHEY and CDR2 is SVGAGI.

The rearrangement uses TRBV7-2 and TRBJ2-1; TCRdb gives TRBD2 as the D gene, but with no DNA this cannot be confirmed. Looked up from germline, CDR1 is SGHTA and CDR2 is FQGNSA. The length of the CDR3 is 14 residues. The CDR3 reads CASSYTSGRREQFF.

The chain has TRBV19 and TRBJ2-5; the D call from TCRdb, TRBD2, cannot be confirmed without DNA. CDR1 and CDR2 from the germline V gene are LNHDA and SQIVND (reference sequence). The CDR3 has 15 amino acids. The CDR3 here is CASSTAGLASETQYF.

This rearrangement joins TRBV2 to TRBJ1-1. Germline assignment: CDR1 SNHLY and CDR2 FYNNEI. The CDR3 has 15 amino acids. This CDR3 is CASSTQLGGETEAFF.